The TCR beta chain described here comes from a study of regulatory T cells in long-lasting Graves disease. Overall study results and limits: Persistent disease favored TRBV28, TRBJ1-2 and TRBJ2-5.

This clonotype appeared many times. The target antigen is unknown. Combining iRepertoire HTBI primers with Arm-PCR of CDR3 regions, the authors built TCR beta libraries. TCRdb analysed the multiplex PCR reads with MiXCR anew, one entry per CDR3 protein. The profile shows roughly 610,000 distinct CDR3 sequences, roughly 16% of them singletons. V lost 6 bases to trimming and J lost 9 bases, with 18 bases between them. Looked up from germline, CDR1 is SGHTA and CDR2 is FQGNSA. CDR3 size: 14 residues. The time point: newly diagnosed GD, antithyroid drugs for less than 3 months. The TCR library was prepared using RNA isolated from PBMCs. Patient provenance is recorded as an endocrinology department in Xi'an, China. The same data also went into a second study, on T cells in Graves' hyperthyroidism and ophthalmopathy. That publication notes: It was considered stable Graves' hyperthyroidism when ophthalmopathy did not progress within 18 months. An initial round of RT-PCR targeting the TCR CDR3 relied on the HTBI primer set.

The TCR comes from a young woman with Graves disease. The sample here was peripheral blood mononuclear cells (PBMCs), taken at new diagnosis, from a patient treated with antithyroid drugs. J is TRBJ2-4 and V is TRBV7-2; no reliable D call. The CDR3 loop reads CASSPDLNRGIQYF. The CDR3 DNA follows: TGTGCCAGCAGTCCTGACCTGAATCGAGGCATTCAGTACTTC.